Below, 29 T cell receptor beta chains from the same sample are listed, as sequenced in a study of beta chain features in type 1 diabetes. Overall study findings and caveats: Patients with Type 1 diabetes showed moderately but significantly shorter TCRB CDR3s in all four CD4+ subsets.

Investigators reverse transcribed all isolated RNA, so they sequenced expressed TCRB transcripts. Sequencing used immunoSEQ multiplex PCR; TCRdb keeps in-frame clones, though not all of them. The sample records a few hundred thousand clones, 14% being singletons. Their antigens remain unidentified. The sample consisted of naive CD4+ T cells from blood. These receptors all stem from a man in his thirties or forties with type 1 diabetes.

This clone was seen a handful of times. The chain links TRBV4-1 to TRBJ2-1; TRBD2 matches at 8 bases. With V trimmed by 1 base and J by 2 bases, 4 bases remained unmatched. The V gene's germline CDR1 is MGHRA and CDR2 YSYEKL. The CDR3 consists of 16 residues. This chain's CDR3 is CASSQGGAGAYNEQFF. DNA of the CDR3: TGCGCCAGCAGCCAAGGGGGAGCGGGAGCCTACAATGAGCAGTTCTTC.

This clone was counted a few times. The chain carries TRBV9 and TRBJ1-1; 8 bases align to TRBD1. Germline V lookup: CDR1 SGDLS, CDR2 YYNGEE. The CDR3 is 14 amino acids. V gave up 4 bases and J gave up 1 base; unmatched junction bases: 3. The CDR3 sequence is CASSSGTGNTEAFF. In DNA, the CDR3 is TGTGCCAGCAGCTCCGGGACAGGGAACACTGAAGCTTTCTTT.

This clone appeared once. This sequence joins TRBV20-1 and TRBJ2-1; TRBD2 is a possible D gene (6 bases). This CDR3 has 11 residues. Germline CDR1 and CDR2: DFQATT and SNEGSKA (reference sequence). Between the trimmed V and J ends, which lost 3 bases and 10 bases, there was a span of 10 bases. The CDR3 reads CSASWGEEQFF. The CDR3 DNA reads TGCAGTGCTAGTTGGGGGGAGGAGCAGTTCTTC.

V and J are TRBV11-2 and TRBJ2-1; D unresolved. This CDR3 has 14 residues. The germline V gene encodes CDR1 SGHAT and CDR2 FQNNGV. Trimming removed 6 bases from V and 2 bases from J, with 11 bases in between. The CDR3 DNA follows: TGTGCCAGCAGTAGAATAGAGGCCTACAATGAGCAGTTCTTC. The encoded protein is CASSRIEAYNEQFF.

This chain uses TRBV11-2 with TRBJ2-1; D possibly corresponds to TRBD2 (5 bases). CDR1 is SGHAT and CDR2 is FQNNGV in the germline V gene. The CDR3 totals 14 residues. Trimming took 1 base from V and 9 from J, leaving 13 bases between them. For the CDR3, the DNA is TGTGCCAGCAGCTTAGTCCCTAGCCTTGGTGAGCAGTTCTTC. This codes for CASSLVPSLGEQFF.

The chain combines TRBV29-1 with TRBJ1-1; maybe TRBD1 (5 bases). The CDR3 loop spans 13 amino acids. Trimming stripped 2 bases from V and 2 bases from J, with 9 bases between. Germline V gene lookup returns CDR1 SQVTM and CDR2 ANQGSEA. The DNA of the CDR3 is TGCAGCGTTGAACTGACAGTAAACACTGAAGCTTTCTTT. Translating it yields CSVELTVNTEAFF.

A few counts support this clone. J is TRBJ2-1 and V is TRBV30; D gene uncertain. V gave up 2 bases and J gave up 0 bases, with 17 bases separating them. The CDR3 runs to 17 residues. In germline, CDR1 is GTSNPN, CDR2 SVGIG (reference sequence). CDR3 in amino acids: CAWSFPAATSSYNEQFF. The CDR3 DNA reads TGTGCCTGGAGTTTCCCCGCGGCCACGAGCTCCTACAATGAGCAGTTCTTC.

This sequence joins TRBV12-5 and TRBJ2-7; the match to TRBD1 covers 9 bases. Germline assignment: CDR1 LGHNT and CDR2 FRNRAP. V dropped 5 bases and J dropped 2; count of bases not matched to a gene: 7. The CDR3 spans 15 residues. The CDR3 nucleotides read TGTGCTAGTGGTCCCGGGACAGGGAGGCCCTACGAGCAGTACTTC. It encodes CASGPGTGRPYEQYF.

There are a few counts of this clone. This chain links TRBV6-5 with TRBJ2-3; tentatively, D is TRBD2 (6 bases). There are 15 residues in the CDR3. V lost 10 bases, J lost 1 base, and 18 bases lay in between. The V gene's germline CDR1 is MNHEY and CDR2 SVGAGI. The CDR3 sequence is CATGTGSGRTDTQYF. CDR3 DNA: TGTGCCACCGGAACGGGGAGCGGGCGCACAGATACGCAGTATTTT.

This clone was seen a few times. The chain recombines TRBV27 with TRBJ2-7; TRBD2 agrees at 7 bases. The germline gives CDR1 MNHEY, CDR2 SMNVEV (reference sequence). V shed 1 base and J 5 bases; nucleotides not matched to a gene: 5. The length of the CDR3 is 14 residues. The CDR3 loop is CASSLWTSLDEQYF. Here the CDR3 DNA reads TGTGCCAGCAGTTTATGGACTAGTCTCGACGAGCAGTACTTC.

For this clone: This sample includes further DNA sequences coding for the same CDR3. V usage is TRBV2 and J usage is TRBJ2-7; no definite D call. CDR1 and CDR2 (germline): SNHLY, FYNNEI. The CDR3 has 13 residues. Trimming removed 4 bases from V and 0 bases from J, with 7 bases in between. Here the CDR3 reads CASSVQASYEQYF. The CDR3 DNA is TGTGCCAGCAGTGTCCAGGCCTCCTACGAGCAGTACTTC.

In this sample, this clone turned up a few times. This rearrangement joins TRBV30 to TRBJ2-3, with D possibly being TRBD1 (6 bases). The CDR3 consists of 13 residues. Germline V gene sequence: CDR1 GTSNPN, CDR2 SVGIG (reference sequence). V was cut by 2 bases and J by 3 bases, with 9 bases left in between. The CDR3 DNA reads TGTGCCTGGAGTAAGGGGGTGACAGATACGCAGTATTTT. It yields the protein CAWSKGVTDTQYF.

V is TRBV5-1 and J is TRBJ2-5; the D gene is possibly TRBD1 (5 bases). Per the germline V gene, CDR1 is SGHRS and CDR2 is YFSETQ. The CDR3 is 15 residues long. Trimming left V 1 base short and J 0 bases short, with 10 bases between. DNA for the CDR3: TGCGCCAGCAGCTTGATCAGGGCCAACCAAGAGACCCAGTACTTC. This encodes CASSLIRANQETQYF.

This clone showed up just a few times. The V and J genes are TRBV10-2 and TRBJ1-2, with TRBD1 as a possible D gene (6 bases). Trimming left V 0 bases short and J 6 bases short, with 11 bases between. The germline V gene has CDR1 WSHSY and CDR2 SAAADI. The CDR3 is 14 amino acids. Here the CDR3 reads CASSESKGGNGYTF. CDR3 bases: TGCGCCAGCAGTGAGTCGAAAGGGGGAAATGGCTACACCTTC.

This clone appeared a few times. The chain combines TRBV2 with TRBJ1-2; no reliable D call. The V end was cut by 4 bases, the J end by 7 bases, with 13 bases between. Germline CDR1 is SNHLY and CDR2 is FYNNEI. The CDR3 is made up of 13 amino acids. CDR3 loop: CASSVTVFAGYTF. The CDR3 DNA follows: TGTGCCAGCAGTGTTACAGTTTTCGCTGGCTACACCTTC.

This clone was seen a handful of times. This chain links TRBV2 with TRBJ1-1; D not certain. This CDR3 is built from 13 residues. Germline V gene sequence: CDR1 SNHLY, CDR2 FYNNEI. V shed 4 bases and J shed 4 bases, with 10 bases lying between them. The CDR3 loop is CASSGEAPTEAFF. The CDR3 DNA is TGTGCCAGCAGTGGAGAGGCCCCCACTGAAGCTTTCTTT.

This clone turned up a few times. V gene TRBV6-1 combines with J gene TRBJ2-3, with TRBD2 identical over 12 bases. Trimming cost V 5 bases and J 3 bases; bases outside gene matches: 3. The CDR3 runs to 15 residues. Germline loops: CDR1 MNHNS, CDR2 SASEGT. CDR3 sequence reads: CASSSLAGGTDTQYF. The CDR3 DNA reads as TGTGCCAGCAGTTCCCTAGCGGGGGGGACAGATACGCAGTATTTT.

The chain has TRBV2 and TRBJ1-1, with D hard to call. The CDR3 spans 13 residues. Germline V gene lookup returns CDR1 SNHLY and CDR2 FYNNEI. The V end was cut by 5 bases, the J end by 4 bases, with 11 bases between. The CDR3 loop is CASSRTLGTEAFF. DNA for the CDR3: TGTGCCAGCAGTCGGACTCTGGGCACTGAAGCTTTCTTT.

CDR3 region: CASSLVRTGQGARGTQYF. The CDR3 DNA reads as TGTGCCAGCAGCTTAGTCAGGACCGGACAGGGGGCTAGGGGTACGCAGTATTTT. The V gene is TRBV7-2, the J gene TRBJ2-3; TRBD1 matches 11 bases. Trimming cost V 1 base and J 8 bases; bases outside gene matches: 14. This CDR3 comprises 18 residues. Germline V CDR1 and CDR2: SGHTA, FQGNSA.

This chain connects TRBV5-4 to TRBJ2-3; D gene ambiguous. Germline CDR1 reads SGHNT; CDR2 reads YYREEE (reference sequence). The V end was cut by 6 bases, the J end by 1 base, with 12 bases between. This CDR3 region has 14 residues. Written as DNA, the CDR3 is TGTGCCAGCACCTCGAGGCCTGGCACAGATACGCAGTATTTT. This encodes CASTSRPGTDTQYF.

This sequence joins TRBV5-6 and TRBJ1-1; D is perhaps TRBD1 (5 bases). The CDR3 spans 14 residues. Germline V CDR1 and CDR2: SGHDT, YYEEEE. V lost 2 bases and J 4 bases, leaving 12 bases between the germline ends. The CDR3 spells CASSLAGWGTEAFF. The DNA for the CDR3 is TGTGCCAGCAGCTTAGCAGGGTGGGGCACTGAAGCTTTCTTT.

V usage is TRBV9 and J usage is TRBJ1-2; D is unclear. Trimming pared 7 bases from V and 5 bases from J, leaving 9 bases between. Germline V gives CDR1 SGDLS, CDR2 YYNGEE. The CDR3 length is 11 residues. CDR3 sequence: CASGGEYGYTF. The CDR3 DNA reads TGTGCCAGCGGCGGGGAGTATGGCTACACCTTC.

The J gene is TRBJ1-3, the V gene TRBV4-1; no definite D call. Germline V lookup: CDR1 MGHRA, CDR2 YSYEKL. This CDR3 region has 14 residues. Deletions cut 1 base from V and 0 bases from J, with 4 bases between. This chain's CDR3 is CASSQGSSGNTIYF. For the CDR3, the DNA is TGCGCCAGCAGCCAAGGGAGCTCTGGAAACACCATATATTTT.

The V and J genes are TRBV19 and TRBJ2-5; 9 nucleotides align to TRBD1. Germline CDR1 is LNHDA and CDR2 is SQIVND (reference sequence). J was trimmed by 5 bases and V by 6 bases; bases with no gene match: 4. This CDR3 contains 13 residues. As DNA, the CDR3 is TGTGCCAGTAGCACAGGGGGCTTTGAGACCCAGTACTTC. Residues: CASSTGGFETQYF.

This clone was detected only a few times. The V call is TRBV10-3, the J call TRBJ2-2; TRBD2 agrees at 11 bases. This CDR3 contains 15 residues. With V trimmed by 10 bases and J by 0 bases, 4 bases remained unmatched. In germline, CDR1 is ENHRY, CDR2 SYGVKD. This chain's CDR3 is CATQTSGANTGELFF. The CDR3 nucleotides read TGTGCCACCCAGACTAGCGGGGCGAACACCGGGGAGCTGTTTTTT.

This clone was counted a few times. CDR3 sequence (DNA): TGCAGCGTACGAGGTAGCCTCCAAGAGACCCAGTACTTC. This gives the protein CSVRGSLQETQYF. The rearrangement uses TRBV29-1 and TRBJ2-5; no clear D. The V end lost 6 bases, the J end lost 1 base, and 12 bases lay between the germline ends. Germline-derived CDR1 and CDR2 are SQVTM and ANQGSEA. This CDR3 contains 13 residues.

The sample holds a few counts of this clone. This rearrangement joins TRBV5-4 to TRBJ1-2; maybe TRBD1 (5 bases). The germline V gene encodes CDR1 SGHNT and CDR2 YYREEE (reference sequence). Trimming left V 2 bases short and J 0 bases short, with 11 bases between. There are 15 residues in the CDR3. The CDR3 region is CASSLQTEPNYGYTF. In DNA, the CDR3 is TGTGCCAGCAGCTTACAGACAGAACCTAACTATGGCTACACCTTC.

This clone was seen only a few times. This chain uses TRBV7-9 with TRBJ2-3; 7 bases are shared with TRBD2. The germline CDR1 and CDR2 sequences are SEHNR and FQNEAQ (reference sequence). J gave up 2 bases and V 5 bases, and 10 bases lay outside the gene matches. The CDR3 totals 16 residues. The CDR3 DNA sequence: TGTGCCAGCAGCGCCTGGACTAGTTTTGACACAGATACGCAGTATTTT. Translation: CASSAWTSFDTDTQYF.

This clone turned up a few times. The V and J genes are TRBV29-1 and TRBJ2-2; 9 nucleotides agree with TRBD1. Germline CDR1 SQVTM, CDR2 ANQGSEA. V gave up 6 bases and J gave up 2 bases; unmatched junction bases: 7. This CDR3 spans 15 amino acids. CDR3: CSVLGDRANTGELFF. The CDR3 bases are TGCAGCGTCTTAGGGGACAGGGCCAACACCGGGGAGCTGTTTTTT.